A selection of T cell receptor beta chains follows, all from one sample in a study of blood T cell repertoires in COVID-19. Assay: immunoSEQ multiplex PCR; the TCRdb copy retains only in-frame clones and omits some. The profile covers around 30,000 clones, with around nine tenths appearing a single time and around 12% taken by the ten largest. Sample: peripheral blood. The receptor source for this set is a human donor in a cohort sampled during active COVID-19. The donor label of this sample is uncertain. Each CDR3 is given without its conserved first and last residue.

>TRBV2|TRBJ2-3|14
ASRYARQGRTDTQY
>TRBV24-1|TRBJ2-6|11
ATSLSGANVLT
>TRBV10-3|TRBJ2-1|15
AISEPAAAGGINEQF
>TRBV12-3/TRBV12-4|TRBJ1-5|10
ASSPGGRPQH
>TRBV7-6|TRBJ1-2|13
ASSLGGSGDYGYT
>TRBV4-1|TRBJ2-5|14
ASSQGRTSGMKAQY
>TRBV29-1|TRBJ2-3|11
SVEAGGSDTQY
>TRBV19|TRBJ2-1|15
ASSPRTGGHSYNEQF
>TRBV14|TRBJ1-4|13
ASSRRQGTNEKLF
>TRBV19|TRBJ2-6|18
ASSPLRDRGVYSGANVLT
>TRBV7-9|TRBJ2-5|13
ASSPGTSGQETQY
>TRBV5-1|TRBJ2-1|12
ASSQRGAENEQF
>TRBV13|TRBJ2-5|13
ASSQGTGRGETQY
>TRBV27|TRBJ2-7|12
ASSPFQGAQEQY
>TRBV5-4|TRBJ2-1|13
ASSLGTSGRGEQF
>TRBV5-4|TRBJ2-5|14
ASSSTGTGEGETQY
>TRBV5-1|TRBJ1-1|12
ASSLRPGGTEAF